This T cell receptor beta chain was profiled in a study of blood T cell repertoires in COVID-19. Sequenced by immunoSEQ multiplex PCR; TCRdb stores in-frame clones only, minus some. The sample holds 390,000 or so clones; roughly 89% are singletons and the top ten take 6.5% to 7%. From germline, CDR1 is LGHDT and CDR2 YNNKEL (reference sequence). With 1 base removed from V and 0 bases from J, the gap between germline ends came to 18 bases. The CDR3 runs 18 residues. What was sequenced was peripheral blood. The origin of this receptor is a man aged 18 to 29 with active or convalescent COVID-19. The gene calls are TRBV3-1 (or the pseudogene TRBV3-2) and TRBJ1-1; no reliable D call. The CDR3 loop reads CASSQAPSLGRMNTEAFF. The DNA for the CDR3 is TGTGCCAGCAGCCAAGCTCCTAGCTTAGGACGGATGAACACTGAAGCTTTCTTT.